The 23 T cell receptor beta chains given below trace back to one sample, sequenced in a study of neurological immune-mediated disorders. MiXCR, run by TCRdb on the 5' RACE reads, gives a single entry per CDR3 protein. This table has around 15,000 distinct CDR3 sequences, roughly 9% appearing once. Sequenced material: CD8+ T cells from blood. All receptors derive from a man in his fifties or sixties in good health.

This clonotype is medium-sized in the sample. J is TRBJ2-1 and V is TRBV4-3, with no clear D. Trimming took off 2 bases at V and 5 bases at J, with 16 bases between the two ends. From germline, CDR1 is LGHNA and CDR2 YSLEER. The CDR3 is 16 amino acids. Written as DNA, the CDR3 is TGCGCCAGCAGCCAACTCGGGCCAGACGGAGACAATGAGCAGTTCTTC. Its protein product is CASSQLGPDGDNEQFF.

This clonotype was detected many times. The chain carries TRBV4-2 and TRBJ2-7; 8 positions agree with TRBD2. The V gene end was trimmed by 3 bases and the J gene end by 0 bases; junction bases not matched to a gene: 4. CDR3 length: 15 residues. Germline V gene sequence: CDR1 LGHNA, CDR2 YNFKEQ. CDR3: CASSHETSGSYEQYF. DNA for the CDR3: TGTGCCAGCAGCCATGAAACTAGCGGCTCCTACGAGCAGTACTTC.

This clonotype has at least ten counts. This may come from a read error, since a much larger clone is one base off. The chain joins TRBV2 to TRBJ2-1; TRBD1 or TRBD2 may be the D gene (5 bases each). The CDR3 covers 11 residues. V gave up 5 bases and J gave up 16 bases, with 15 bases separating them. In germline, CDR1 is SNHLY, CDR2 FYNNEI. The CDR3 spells CASSTRDQEFF. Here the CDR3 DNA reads TGTGCCAGCAGTACCAGGGACCAGGAATTCTTC.

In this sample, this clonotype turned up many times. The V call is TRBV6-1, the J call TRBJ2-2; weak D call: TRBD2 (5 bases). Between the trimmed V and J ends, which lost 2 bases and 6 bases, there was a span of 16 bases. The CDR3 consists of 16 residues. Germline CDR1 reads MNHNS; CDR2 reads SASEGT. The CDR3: CASSEFRGANPGELFF. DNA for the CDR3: TGTGCCAGCAGTGAATTCCGGGGAGCCAACCCCGGGGAGCTGTTTTTT.

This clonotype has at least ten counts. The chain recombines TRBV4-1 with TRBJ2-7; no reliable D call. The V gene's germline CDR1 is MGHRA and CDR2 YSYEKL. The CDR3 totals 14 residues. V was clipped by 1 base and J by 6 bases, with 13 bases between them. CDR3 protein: CASSQVPLTGEQYF. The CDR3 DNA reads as TGCGCCAGCAGCCAAGTTCCCCTGACGGGCGAGCAGTACTTC.

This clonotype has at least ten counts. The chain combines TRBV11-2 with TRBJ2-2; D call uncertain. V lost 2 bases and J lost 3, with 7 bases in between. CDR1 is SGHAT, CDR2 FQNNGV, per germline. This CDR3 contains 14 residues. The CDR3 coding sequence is TGTGCCAGCAGCTTATTGACCCACACCGGGGAGCTGTTTTTT. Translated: CASSLLTHTGELFF.

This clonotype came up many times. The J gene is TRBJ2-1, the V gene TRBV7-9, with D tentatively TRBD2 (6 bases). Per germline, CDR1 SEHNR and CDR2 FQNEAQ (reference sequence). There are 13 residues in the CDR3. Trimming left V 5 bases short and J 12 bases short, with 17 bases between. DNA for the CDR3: TGTGCCAGCAGCGAGGACGGGCGGGGAAGGCAGTTCTTC. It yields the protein CASSEDGRGRQFF. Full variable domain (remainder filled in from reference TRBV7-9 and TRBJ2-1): DTGVSQNPRHKITKRGQNVTFRCDPISEHNRLYWYRQTLGQGPEFLTYFQNEAQLEKSRLLSDRFSAERPKGSFSTLEIQRTEQGDSAMYLCASSEDGRGRQFFGPGTRLTVL.

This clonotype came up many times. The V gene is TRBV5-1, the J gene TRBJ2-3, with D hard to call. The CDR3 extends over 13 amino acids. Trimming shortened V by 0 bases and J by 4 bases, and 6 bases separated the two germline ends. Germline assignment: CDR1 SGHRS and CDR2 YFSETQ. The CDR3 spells CASSLDRSDTQYF. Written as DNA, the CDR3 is TGCGCCAGCAGCTTGGACAGATCAGATACGCAGTATTTT.

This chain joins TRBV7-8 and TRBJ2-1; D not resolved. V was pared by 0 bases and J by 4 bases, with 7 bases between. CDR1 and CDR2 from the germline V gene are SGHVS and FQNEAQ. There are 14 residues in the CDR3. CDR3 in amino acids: CASSLALSYNEQFF. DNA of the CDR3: TGTGCCAGCAGCTTAGCTCTCTCATACAATGAGCAGTTCTTC.

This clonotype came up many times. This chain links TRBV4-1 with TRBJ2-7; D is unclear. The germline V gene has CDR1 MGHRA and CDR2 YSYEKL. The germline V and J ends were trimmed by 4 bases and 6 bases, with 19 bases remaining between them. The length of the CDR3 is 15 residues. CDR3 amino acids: CASSLFAVAGAEQYF. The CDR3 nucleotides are TGCGCCAGCAGCCTTTTTGCTGTGGCAGGAGCCGAGCAGTACTTC.

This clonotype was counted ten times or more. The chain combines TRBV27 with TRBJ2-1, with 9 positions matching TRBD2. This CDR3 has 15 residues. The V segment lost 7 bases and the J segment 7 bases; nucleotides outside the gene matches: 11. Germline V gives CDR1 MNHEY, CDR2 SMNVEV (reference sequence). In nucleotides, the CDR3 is TGTGCCAGCACCGCCCTCGCGGGAGGGGTAAATGAGCAGTTCTTC. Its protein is CASTALAGGVNEQFF.

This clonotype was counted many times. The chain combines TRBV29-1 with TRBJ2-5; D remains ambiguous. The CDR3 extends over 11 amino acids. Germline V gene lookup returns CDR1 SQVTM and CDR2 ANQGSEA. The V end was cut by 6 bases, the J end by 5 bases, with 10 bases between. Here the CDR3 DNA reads TGCAGCGTGGACCGAGTGGAGACCCAGTACTTC. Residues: CSVDRVETQYF.

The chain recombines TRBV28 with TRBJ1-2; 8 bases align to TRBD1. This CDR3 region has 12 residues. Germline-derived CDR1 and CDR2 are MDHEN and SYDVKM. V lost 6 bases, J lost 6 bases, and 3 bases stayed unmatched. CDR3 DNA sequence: TGTGCCAGCAGCTCGACAGGGGATGGCTACACCTTC. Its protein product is CASSSTGDGYTF.

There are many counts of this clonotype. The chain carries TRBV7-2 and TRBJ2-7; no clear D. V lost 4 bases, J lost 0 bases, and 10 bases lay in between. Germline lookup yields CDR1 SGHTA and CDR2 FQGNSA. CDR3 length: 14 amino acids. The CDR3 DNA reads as TGTGCCAGCAGCTCATCAGGATCCTCCTACGAGCAGTACTTC. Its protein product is CASSSSGSSYEQYF.

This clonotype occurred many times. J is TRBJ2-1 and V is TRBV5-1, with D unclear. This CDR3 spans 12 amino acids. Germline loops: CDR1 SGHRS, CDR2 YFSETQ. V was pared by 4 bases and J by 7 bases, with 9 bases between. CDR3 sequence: CASSLLGNEQFF. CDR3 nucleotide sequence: TGCGCCAGCAGCCTCCTTGGGAATGAGCAGTTCTTC.

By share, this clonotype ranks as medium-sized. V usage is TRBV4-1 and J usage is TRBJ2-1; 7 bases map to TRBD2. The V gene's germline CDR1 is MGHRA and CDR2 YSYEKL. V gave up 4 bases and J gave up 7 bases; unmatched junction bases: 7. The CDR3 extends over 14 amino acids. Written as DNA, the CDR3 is TGCGCCAGCAGCCTAGGACTAGTGGGGAATGAGCAGTTCTTC. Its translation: CASSLGLVGNEQFF.

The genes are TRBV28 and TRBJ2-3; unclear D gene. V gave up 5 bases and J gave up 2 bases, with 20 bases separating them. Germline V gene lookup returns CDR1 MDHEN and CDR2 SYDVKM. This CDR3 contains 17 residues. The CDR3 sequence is CASSPTIGLDLTDTQYF. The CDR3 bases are TGTGCCAGCAGTCCCACTATCGGGTTAGACCTCACAGATACGCAGTATTTT.

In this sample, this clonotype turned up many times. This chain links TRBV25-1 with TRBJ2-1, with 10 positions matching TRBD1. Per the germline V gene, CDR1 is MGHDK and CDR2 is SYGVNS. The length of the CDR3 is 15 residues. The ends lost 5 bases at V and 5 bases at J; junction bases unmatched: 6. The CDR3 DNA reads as TGTGCCAGCAGTCAGACAGGGGGCCTGGACAATGAGCAGTTCTTC. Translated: CASSQTGGLDNEQFF.

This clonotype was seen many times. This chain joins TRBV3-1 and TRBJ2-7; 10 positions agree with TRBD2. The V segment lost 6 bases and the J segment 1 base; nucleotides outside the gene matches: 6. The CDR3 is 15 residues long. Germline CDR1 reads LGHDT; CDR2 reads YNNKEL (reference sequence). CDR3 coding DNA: TGTGCCAGCAGTTCCGGACTAGCGGTATCCTACGAGCAGTACTTC. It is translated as CASSSGLAVSYEQYF.

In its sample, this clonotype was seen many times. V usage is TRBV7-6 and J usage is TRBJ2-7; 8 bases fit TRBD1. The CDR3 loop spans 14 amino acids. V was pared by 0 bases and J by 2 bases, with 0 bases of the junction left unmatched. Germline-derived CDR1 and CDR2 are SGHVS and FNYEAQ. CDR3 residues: CASSLADRAYEQYF. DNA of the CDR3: TGTGCCAGCAGCTTAGCGGACAGGGCCTACGAGCAGTACTTC.

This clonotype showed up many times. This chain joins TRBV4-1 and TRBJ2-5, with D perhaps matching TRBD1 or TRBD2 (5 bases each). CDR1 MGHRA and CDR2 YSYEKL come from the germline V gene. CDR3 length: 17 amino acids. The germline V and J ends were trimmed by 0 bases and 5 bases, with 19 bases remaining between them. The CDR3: CASSQDPAAPGAETQYF. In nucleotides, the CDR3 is TGCGCCAGCAGCCAAGATCCCGCGGCCCCCGGGGCCGAGACCCAGTACTTC.

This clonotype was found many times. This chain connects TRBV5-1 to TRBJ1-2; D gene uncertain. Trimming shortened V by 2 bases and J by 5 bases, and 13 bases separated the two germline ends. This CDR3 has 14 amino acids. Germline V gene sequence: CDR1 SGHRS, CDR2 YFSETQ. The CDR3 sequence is CASSFSADGYGYTF. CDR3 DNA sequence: TGCGCCAGCAGCTTTTCGGCGGACGGATATGGCTACACCTTC.

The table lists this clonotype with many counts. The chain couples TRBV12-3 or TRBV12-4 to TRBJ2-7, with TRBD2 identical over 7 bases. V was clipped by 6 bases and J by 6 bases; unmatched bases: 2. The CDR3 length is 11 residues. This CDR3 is CASRTGGEQYF. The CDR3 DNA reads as TGTGCCAGCAGAACGGGGGGCGAGCAGTACTTC.